The present T cell receptor beta chain was sequenced within a study of OX40 agonist ivuxolimab in advanced cancers. Study background: Patients received the agonistic anti-OX40 (CD134) antibody ivuxolimab. Every 2 weeks, patients received ivuxolimab intravenously, dosed at 0.01 to 10 mg/kg. Whole-study findings and limits: The work left the antigen specificity of expanded peripheral T cells undetermined. At 0.1-3.0 mg/kg, partial responders had clonal expansion among the lowest observed.

Profiling relied on immunoSEQ multiplex PCR, and the TCRdb table lists in-frame clones only, not all of them. This sample carries over 100,000 clones, roughly 91% of them seen once, and the ten largest clones take about 0.93%. To note about this clone: Antigen unknown.

Material: CD4+ or CD8+ T cells sorted from blood, obtained in a trial of the OX40 agonist ivuxolimab. The clonotype was recovered from an adult with an advanced solid tumor such as melanoma, head and neck, liver or kidney cancer.

CDR3: CASSSRGGEQYF. The CDR3 DNA follows: TGTGCCAGCAGCTCCAGGGGGGGCGAGCAGTACTTC. The genes are TRBV7-2 and TRBJ2-7; D possibly uses TRBD1 or TRBD2 (7 bases each). V shed 4 bases and J shed 6 bases, with 10 bases lying between them. The germline V gene encodes CDR1 SGHTA and CDR2 FQGNSA. The CDR3 extends over 12 amino acids.